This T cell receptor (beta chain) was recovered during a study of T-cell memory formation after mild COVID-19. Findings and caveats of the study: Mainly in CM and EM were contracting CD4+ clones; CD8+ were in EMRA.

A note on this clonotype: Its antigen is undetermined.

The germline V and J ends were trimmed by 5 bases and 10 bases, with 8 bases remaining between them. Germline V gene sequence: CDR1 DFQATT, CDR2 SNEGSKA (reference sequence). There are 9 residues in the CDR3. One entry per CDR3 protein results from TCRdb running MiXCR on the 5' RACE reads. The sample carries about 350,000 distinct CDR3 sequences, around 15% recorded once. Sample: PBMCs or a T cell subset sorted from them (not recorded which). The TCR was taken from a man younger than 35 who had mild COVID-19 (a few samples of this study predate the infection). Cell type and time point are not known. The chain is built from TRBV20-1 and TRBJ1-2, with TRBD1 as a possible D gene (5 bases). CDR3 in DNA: TGCAGTGCTGGGGGGGACTACACCTTC. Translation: CSAGGDYTF.